This T cell receptor beta chain was found in a study of T cells after yellow fever vaccination (dated by TCRdb to about 2019). General notes on the study: Libraries from fractions with low cell numbers were prepared with the SMART-Seq v4 Ultra Low Input RNA kit. To follow T-cell clones before and after both primary and booster YFV17D yellow fever vaccination, bulk TCR alpha and beta repertoires underwent longitudinal sequencing. The cohort comprised two healthy male donors, one aged 18 to 30 and one aged 30 to 40 years. Bulk PBMC replicates and cell subsets were isolated from blood drawn at multiple timepoints before and after both primary and secondary immunization.

This clonotype has a handful of counts. There is no known antigen for this receptor. Per-base qualities were not stored, and no clone one base away is much larger. This specimen's treatment or condition label, per the study, means: live attenuated yellow fever vaccine strain. At each blood-draw timepoint, two biological replicates of bulk PBMCs were obtained. PBMCs were isolated from peripheral blood using a standard Ficoll-Paque protocol. RNA was extracted with TriZol from bulk PBMCs, CD4 and CD8 fractions, and dextramer-positive and dextramer-negative fractions. Broader findings and caveats from the paper: Most clones expanded after primary vaccination (approximately 96% of CD4 and 88% of CD8) were re-detected after the booster, suggesting that broad memory maintenance occurred. A small fraction of clonotypes appeared in both the CD4 and CD8 compartments, likely as a result of convergent recombination. The study included only two donors, which limits how far the findings can be generalized. Because abundant contaminating clonotypes from the bulk population could be contained in FACS-sorted repertoires, computational filtering was required. Compared with the primary T-cell response, the secondary T-cell response was weaker but faster, peaking on day 5 rather than day 15.

Deletion took 0 bases off V and 3 bases off J, with a span of 9 bases between the germline ends. The germline V gene sets CDR1 to SGHAT and CDR2 to FQNNGV. The CDR3 spans 15 residues, from the cysteine through the phenylalanine. Of all the DNA, just the CDR3 is kept, 45 bases in frame from base 1. Synthesis of TCR cDNA relied on 5'RACE template switching, a step that introduced a universal primer site along with unique molecular identifiers. cDNA synthesis was primed from both the TCR alpha and TCR beta constant segments. Two PCR steps were used to amplify libraries, with sample barcodes and sequencing adapters being added in the second step. Sequencing of the libraries was done on either Illumina HiSeq 2500 (2x100 bp) or NovaSeq (2x150 bp). The study's processing was this. Demultiplexing of reads and collapsing into UMI consensus sequences were performed with MIGEC, and V(D)J alignment was carried out with MiXCR. Vaccine-responding clonotypes were identified with edgeR using replicate PBMC samples, with FDR below 0.01 and a log2 fold change above 5 up to day 15 being required. Each bulk clonotype received a CD4 or CD8 identity based on whether the sequenced CD4 or CD8 repertoire contained that clonotype at higher abundance. TCRdb passed the public sequencing reads through fastp at Q25 and MiXCR, retaining productive beta sequences. For every CDR3 protein sequence, its rows merge into one entry that carries the most common genes and DNA. For this entry, the V and J calls and clone size follow TCRdb and not the study's own pipeline. Within this sample are around 340,000 distinct CDR3 sequences, with approximately 9% of them counted one time only. The ten largest make up approximately 19% of the sample.

The chain couples TRBV11-2 to TRBJ1-5, with the D gene uncertain. The sample consisted of PBMCs, taken on the day of the first yellow fever vaccination. This TCR derives from a man younger than 30 who received the YFV17D yellow fever vaccine. The DNA is as follows: TGTGCCAGCAGCTTAGAAAGGGATCCCAATCAGCCCCAGCATTTT. It translates to CASSLERDPNQPQHF. Full variable domain (CDR3 extended with the reference TRBV11-2 and TRBJ1-5 proteins): EAGVAQSPRYKIIEKRQSVAFWCNPISGHATLYWYQQILGQGPKLLIQFQNNGVVDDSQLPKDRFSAERLKGVDSTLKIQPAKLEDSAVYLCASSLERDPNQPQHFGDGTRLSIL.